A single sample gave rise to the 23 T cell receptor beta chains below, sequenced in a study of OX40 agonist ivuxolimab in advanced cancers. Sequencing was performed with immunoSEQ multiplex PCR; in TCRdb, only in-frame clones are kept and a portion is missing. The table lists tens of thousands of clones, 75% to 90% of them singletons, with 0.33% in the top ten. The sequencing used CD4+ or CD8+ T cells sorted from blood, collected in a trial of the OX40 agonist ivuxolimab. These receptors all stem from an adult with an advanced solid tumor such as melanoma, head and neck, liver or kidney cancer.

This clone was found once. A junction boundary mismatches the germline segment, possibly from a read error. V gene TRBV5-1 combines with J gene TRBJ2-7; the match to TRBD1 covers 7 bases. Germline V gives CDR1 SGHRS, CDR2 YFSETQ. This CDR3 is 15 amino acids long. The CDR3 protein is CASSPAGTVSYQQYF. In DNA, the CDR3 is TGCGCCAGCAGCCCAGCCGGGACAGTGTCCTACCAGCAGTACTTC. The complete variable domain, with remaining parts taken from reference TRBV5-1 and TRBJ2-7, reads KAGVTQTPRYLIKTRGQQVTLSCSPISGHRSVSWYQQTPGQGLQFLFEYFSETQRNKGNFPGRFSGRQFSNSRSEMNVSTLELGDSALYLCASSPAGTVSYQQYFGPGTRLTVT.

This sequence joins TRBV30 and TRBJ2-7, with D perhaps matching TRBD1 (5 bases). The V gene's germline CDR1 is GTSNPN and CDR2 SVGIG (reference sequence). The CDR3 is 13 residues long. Trimming took 3 bases from V and 7 from J, leaving 16 bases between them. The CDR3 DNA sequence: TGTGCCTGGAGCATGGGCAGGGCTATAGAGCAGTACTTC. Translating it yields CAWSMGRAIEQYF.

This chain uses TRBV5-1 with TRBJ1-2; D is unclear. CDR1 is SGHRS and CDR2 is YFSETQ in the germline V gene. Deletions cut 4 bases from V and 5 bases from J, with 15 bases between. The CDR3 spans 14 residues. CDR3 protein: CASSPLGSTYGYTF. CDR3 sequence (DNA): TGCGCCAGCAGCCCCTTAGGGTCCACTTATGGCTACACCTTC.

In this sample, this clone turned up a few times. The chain joins TRBV7-9 to TRBJ1-3; TRBD1 might be the D (5 bases). V lost 6 bases and J 0 bases, leaving 12 bases between the germline ends. Germline CDR1 is SEHNR and CDR2 is FQNEAQ (reference sequence). The CDR3 consists of 15 residues. The CDR3, as DNA: TGTGCCAGCAGTCAGGGCGGGGACTCTGGAAACACCATATATTTT. It yields the protein CASSQGGDSGNTIYF.

V and J are TRBV20-1 and TRBJ2-1; D remains unclear. V dropped 3 bases and J dropped 0 bases, with 0 bases sitting between them. The CDR3 sequence is 11 residues long. The germline CDR1 and CDR2 sequences are DFQATT and SNEGSKA (reference sequence). The CDR3 nucleotides are TGCAGTGCTAGCTCCTACAATGAGCAGTTCTTC. It encodes CSASSYNEQFF.

This clone has a single count. Compared with germline, one end of the junction differs, possibly owing to a read error. V and J are TRBV7-7 and TRBJ2-3; D unresolved. The CDR3 spans 13 residues. CDR1 and CDR2 from the germline V gene are SSHAT and FNYEAQ (reference sequence). CDR3 nucleotide sequence: TGTGCTAGCAGCTCCCAGACCACAGATACGCAGTATTTT. It encodes CASSSQTTDTQYF.

This clone was observed a few times. This chain connects TRBV6-1 to TRBJ1-5; possibly TRBD1 for D (6 bases). Germline values: CDR1 MNHNS, CDR2 SASEGT. V was trimmed by 3 bases and J by 5 bases, leaving 11 bases between them. The CDR3 is 14 residues long. The CDR3 loop reads CASSDATGYQPQHF. The CDR3 nucleotides are TGTGCCAGCAGTGATGCTACAGGGTATCAGCCCCAGCATTTT.

The J gene is TRBJ2-2, the V gene TRBV5-1; 7 nucleotides line up with TRBD2. The germline V gene encodes CDR1 SGHRS and CDR2 YFSETQ. This CDR3 region has 16 residues. V dropped 0 bases and J dropped 2; count of bases not matched to a gene: 4. The CDR3 reads CASSLERGTNTGELFF. The CDR3 DNA is TGCGCCAGCAGCTTGGAGCGGGGAACAAACACCGGGGAGCTGTTTTTT.

The J gene is TRBJ1-3, the V gene TRBV5-1; 7 positions match TRBD1. Germline V lookup: CDR1 SGHRS, CDR2 YFSETQ. CDR3 length: 17 residues. V was clipped by 4 bases and J by 1 base; unmatched bases: 11. The CDR3 DNA follows: TGCGCCAGCAGCCCTCAGCGACAGGGTACGTCTGGAAACACCATATATTTT. Translating gives CASSPQRQGTSGNTIYF.

The chain links TRBV15 to TRBJ2-7; D is unresolved. V lost 0 bases and J 3 bases, leaving 6 bases between the germline ends. The CDR3 totals 13 residues. The V gene's germline CDR1 is LNHNV and CDR2 YYDKDF (reference sequence). CDR3 nucleotides: TGTGCCACCAGCAGAGAGTGGGGCTACGAGCAGTACTTC. It specifies CATSREWGYEQYF.

The rearrangement uses TRBV18 and TRBJ2-1; the match to TRBD1 covers 9 bases. CDR1 is KGHSH, CDR2 LQKENI, per germline. The CDR3 is 17 amino acids. V lost 3 bases and J lost 5; bases outside the gene matches: 11. CDR3 in DNA: TGTGCCAGCTCACCCACTACAGGGGGCGTAGGGAACAATGAGCAGTTCTTC. It encodes CASSPTTGGVGNNEQFF.

This clone showed up just once. The rearrangement links TRBV7-2 to TRBJ2-1, with 11 bases matching TRBD2. The CDR3 spans 16 residues. Unmatched junction bases numbered 3, after V lost 1 base and J lost 4 bases. CDR1 SGHTA and CDR2 FQGNSA come from the germline V gene. The CDR3 DNA reads as TGTGCCAGCAGCTTAGTCGCTAGCGGGGGGTACAATGAGCAGTTCTTC. Its translation: CASSLVASGGYNEQFF.

The chain links TRBV30 to TRBJ1-2, with 7 bases aligning to TRBD1. The CDR3 is 13 amino acids. The V gene end was trimmed by 3 bases and the J gene end by 2 bases; junction bases not matched to a gene: 3. Germline CDR1 is GTSNPN and CDR2 is SVGIG (reference sequence). Here the CDR3 DNA reads TGTGCCTGGAGGCCGGGACAGAACTATGGCTACACCTTC. Amino acids: CAWRPGQNYGYTF.

The chain recombines TRBV4-2 with TRBJ1-2; possibly TRBD1 for D (6 bases). The CDR3 has 16 residues. The V end was cut by 4 bases, the J end by 5 bases, with 20 bases between. From germline, CDR1 is LGHNA and CDR2 YNFKEQ. The CDR3 bases are TGTGCCAGCAGCCCCCAGGGGCAGGGGAGGTTTTATGGCTACACCTTC. Translating it yields CASSPQGQGRFYGYTF.

The genes are TRBV6-6 and TRBJ1-5; 7 bases agree with TRBD1. CDR3 length: 11 amino acids. With 6 bases clipped from V and 8 bases from J, the junction kept 1 base outside the gene matches. The germline CDR1 and CDR2 sequences are MNHNY and SVGAGI (reference sequence). As DNA, the CDR3 is TGTGCCAGCAGCCAGGGGGAGCCCCAGCATTTT. This codes for CASSQGEPQHF.

The rearrangement links TRBV5-1 to TRBJ2-1, with 9 bases lining up with TRBD2. This CDR3 is built from 18 residues. Trimming removed 9 bases from V and 7 bases from J; junction bases left unmatched: 23. The germline gives CDR1 SGHRS, CDR2 YFSETQ. CDR3 coding DNA: TGCGCCACCCAGAGGGAAGTAGCGGGGGCGTTTAGGGGGAATGAGCAGTTCTTC. This encodes CATQREVAGAFRGNEQFF.

The rearrangement joins TRBV11-2 to TRBJ1-2; 7 bases map to TRBD1. Germline V gene sequence: CDR1 SGHAT, CDR2 FQNNGV. CDR3 length: 16 residues. With V trimmed by 4 bases and J by 5 bases, 13 bases remained unmatched. This CDR3 is CASSSLSGQIPYGYTF. The CDR3 nucleotides read TGTGCCAGCAGCTCCCTATCGGGACAGATTCCTTATGGCTACACCTTC.

The chain recombines TRBV7-2 with TRBJ2-1, with D perhaps TRBD2 (5 bases). The CDR3 extends over 15 amino acids. V was cut by 5 bases and J by 2 bases, with 13 bases left in between. The germline V gene encodes CDR1 SGHTA and CDR2 FQGNSA. CDR3 in amino acids: CASSPRERTYNEQFF. The CDR3 DNA sequence: TGTGCCAGCAGCCCAAGGGAGCGTACCTACAATGAGCAGTTCTTC.

The chain combines TRBV18 with TRBJ2-3; 12 nucleotides align to TRBD2. V lost 11 bases to trimming and J lost 4 bases; unmatched junction nucleotides: 4. CDR1 KGHSH and CDR2 LQKENI come from the germline V gene. The CDR3 spans 13 residues. The DNA for the CDR3 is TGTGCCGGACGACTAGCGGGAGCAGATACGCAGTATTTT. Protein product: CAGRLAGADTQYF.

This clone was seen more than once but under ten times. The chain links TRBV11-2 to TRBJ2-1; 9 bases agree with TRBD2. Germline V gives CDR1 SGHAT, CDR2 FQNNGV. The CDR3 extends over 14 amino acids. The J segment lost 10 bases and the V segment lost 3 bases, leaving 7 bases of the junction unmatched. The CDR3 nucleotides are TGTGCCAGCAGCTTTTCTAGCGGGATAGGAGAGCAGTTCTTC. As protein: CASSFSSGIGEQFF.

The chain couples TRBV28 to TRBJ2-4, with TRBD1 as a possible D gene (5 bases). Germline V gives CDR1 MDHEN, CDR2 SYDVKM. The V gene lost 5 bases and the J gene lost 0 bases, with 8 bases spanning the gap. The CDR3 extends over 14 amino acids. CDR3: CASSERGAKNIQYF. The CDR3, as DNA: TGTGCCAGCAGTGAAAGGGGAGCCAAAAACATTCAGTACTTC.

As DNA, the CDR3 is TGTGCCAGCAGCTTAACAGGAGACACTGAAGCTTTCTTT. The encoded protein is CASSLTGDTEAFF. This sequence joins TRBV7-3 and TRBJ1-1; D uncertain. Looked up from germline, CDR1 is SGHTA and CDR2 is FQGTGA. This CDR3 spans 13 amino acids. V was clipped by 0 bases and J by 3 bases, with 5 bases between them.

This rearrangement joins TRBV11-3 to TRBJ2-2, with D hard to call. V lost 5 bases to trimming and J lost 4 bases, with 8 bases between them. In germline, CDR1 is SGHNT, CDR2 YENEEA. This CDR3 has 13 amino acids. CDR3 sequence: CASSLRTTGELFF. CDR3 in DNA: TGTGCCAGCAGCCTTCGAACCACCGGGGAGCTGTTTTTT.